This T cell receptor beta chain was profiled in a study of T cell responses to AZD1222 COVID-19 vaccine. Study information: Second-dose timings of about 4 or about 12 weeks were pooled.

This CDR3 has 12 amino acids. Trimming cost V 6 bases and J 4 bases, with 9 bases left between them. The germline V gene has CDR1 MNHEY and CDR2 SVGAGI. Points on this clone: The antigen is not known.

Findings of the study overall: Mostly white British, mostly female donors; authors suggested clonal diversity may be underestimated.

Using immunoSEQ multiplex PCR, the repertoire was profiled, and TCRdb retains in-frame clones only, with some absent. The data show 46,000 or so clones, about 80% seen once. The starting material was peripheral blood, obtained on day 0 of AZD1222 vaccination. The V call is TRBV6-5, the J call TRBJ1-2; TRBD1 is a possible D gene (6 bases). This TCR was sampled from an adult in good health. CDR3 in amino acids: CASSWTVYGYTF. CDR3 bases: TGTGCCAGCAGCTGGACAGTCTATGGCTACACCTTC.